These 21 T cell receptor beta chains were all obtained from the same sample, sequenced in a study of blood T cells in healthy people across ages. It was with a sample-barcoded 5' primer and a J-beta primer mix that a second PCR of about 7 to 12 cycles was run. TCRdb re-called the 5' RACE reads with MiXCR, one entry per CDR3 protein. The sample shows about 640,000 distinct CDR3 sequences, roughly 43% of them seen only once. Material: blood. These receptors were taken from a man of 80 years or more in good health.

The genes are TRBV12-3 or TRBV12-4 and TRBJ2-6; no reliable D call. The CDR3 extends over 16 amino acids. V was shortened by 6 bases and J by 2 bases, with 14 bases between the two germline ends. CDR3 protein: CASSRDFSAGANVLTF. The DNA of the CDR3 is TGTGCCAGCAGCCGAGACTTTTCGGCTGGGGCCAACGTCCTGACTTTC.

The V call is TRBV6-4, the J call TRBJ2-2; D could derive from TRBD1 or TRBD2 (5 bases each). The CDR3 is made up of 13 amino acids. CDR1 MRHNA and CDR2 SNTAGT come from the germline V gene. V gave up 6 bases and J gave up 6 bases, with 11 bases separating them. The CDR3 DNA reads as TGTGCCAGCAGCCGGGACGCCCCCGGGGAGCTGTTTTTT. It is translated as CASSRDAPGELFF.

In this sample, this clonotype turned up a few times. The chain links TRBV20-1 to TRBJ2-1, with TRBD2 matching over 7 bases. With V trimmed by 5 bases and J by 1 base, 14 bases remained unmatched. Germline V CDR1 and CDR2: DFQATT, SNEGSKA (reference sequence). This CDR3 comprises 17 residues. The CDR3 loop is CSAPAGGFGASYNEQFF. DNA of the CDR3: TGCAGTGCTCCTGCCGGGGGGTTCGGTGCGTCCTACAATGAGCAGTTCTTC.

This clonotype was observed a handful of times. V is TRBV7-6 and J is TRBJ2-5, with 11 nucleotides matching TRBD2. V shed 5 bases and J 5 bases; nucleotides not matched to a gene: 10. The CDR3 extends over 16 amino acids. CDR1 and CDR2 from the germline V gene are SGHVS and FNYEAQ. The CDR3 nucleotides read TGTGCCAGCAGCCCTTTAGCGGGGGGGCCCCTGGAGACCCAGTACTTC. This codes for CASSPLAGGPLETQYF.

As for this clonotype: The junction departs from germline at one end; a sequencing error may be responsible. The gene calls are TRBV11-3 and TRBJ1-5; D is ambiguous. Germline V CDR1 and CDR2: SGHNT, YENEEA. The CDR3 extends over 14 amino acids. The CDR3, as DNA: TGTGCCAGCAGCGCAGACGGGGAAGATCAGCCCCAGCGTTTT. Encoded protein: CASSADGEDQPQRF.

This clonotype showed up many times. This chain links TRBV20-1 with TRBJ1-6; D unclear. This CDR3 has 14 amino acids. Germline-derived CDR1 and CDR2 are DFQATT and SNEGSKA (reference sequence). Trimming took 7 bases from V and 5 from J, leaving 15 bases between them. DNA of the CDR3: TGCAGTGTCGCCCCATTCACCAATAATTCACCCCTCCACTTT. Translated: CSVAPFTNNSPLHF.

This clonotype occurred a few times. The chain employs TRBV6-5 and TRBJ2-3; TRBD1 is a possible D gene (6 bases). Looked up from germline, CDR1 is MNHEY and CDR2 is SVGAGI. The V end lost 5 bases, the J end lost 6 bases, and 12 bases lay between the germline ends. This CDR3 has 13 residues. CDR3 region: CASSAQGWDTQYF. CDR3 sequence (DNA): TGTGCCAGCAGTGCCCAGGGGTGGGATACGCAGTATTTT.

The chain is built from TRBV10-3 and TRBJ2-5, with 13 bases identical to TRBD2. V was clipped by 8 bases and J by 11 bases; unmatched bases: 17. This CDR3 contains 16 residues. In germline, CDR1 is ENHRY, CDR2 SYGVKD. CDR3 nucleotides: TGTGCCATCGGCGGGACTAGCGGGAATCAAGGGAATGAGCAGTACTTC. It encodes CAIGGTSGNQGNEQYF.

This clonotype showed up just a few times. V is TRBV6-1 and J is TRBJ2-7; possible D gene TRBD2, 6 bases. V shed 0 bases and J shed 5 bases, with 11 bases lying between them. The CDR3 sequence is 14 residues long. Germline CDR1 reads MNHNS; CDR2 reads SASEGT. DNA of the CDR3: TGTGCCAGCAGTGAAGCGCGGAGGGCGAACGAGCAGTACTTC. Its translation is CASSEARRANEQYF.

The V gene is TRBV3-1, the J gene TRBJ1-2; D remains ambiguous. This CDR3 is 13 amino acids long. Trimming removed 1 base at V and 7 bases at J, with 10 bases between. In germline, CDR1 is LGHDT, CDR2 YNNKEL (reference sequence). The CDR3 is CASSQGTVGGYTF. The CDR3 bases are TGTGCCAGCAGCCAAGGCACAGTAGGTGGCTACACCTTC.

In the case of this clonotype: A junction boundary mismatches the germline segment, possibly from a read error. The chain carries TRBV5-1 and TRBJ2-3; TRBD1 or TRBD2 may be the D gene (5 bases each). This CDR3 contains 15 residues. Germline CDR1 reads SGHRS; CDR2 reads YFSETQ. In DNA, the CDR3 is TGCGCCAGCAGCTTGGATGCAGGGAGCACAGGTACGCAGTATTTT. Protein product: CASSLDAGSTGTQYF.

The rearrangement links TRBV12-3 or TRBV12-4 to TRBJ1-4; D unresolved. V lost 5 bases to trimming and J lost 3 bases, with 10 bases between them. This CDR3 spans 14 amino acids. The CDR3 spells CASSVLGSNEKLFF. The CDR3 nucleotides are TGTGCCAGCAGTGTTCTAGGTTCTAATGAAAAACTGTTTTTT.

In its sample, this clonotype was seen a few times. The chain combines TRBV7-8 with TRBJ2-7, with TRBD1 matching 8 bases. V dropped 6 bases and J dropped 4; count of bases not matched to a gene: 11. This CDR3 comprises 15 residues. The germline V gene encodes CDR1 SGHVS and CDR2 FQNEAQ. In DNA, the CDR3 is TGTGCCAGCAGGTCCGGGACAGGCGGACCATACGAGCAGTACTTC. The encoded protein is CASRSGTGGPYEQYF. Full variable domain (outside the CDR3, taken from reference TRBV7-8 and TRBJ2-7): GAGVSQSPRYKVAKRGQDVALRCDPISGHVSLFWYQQALGQGPEFLTYFQNEAQLDKSGLPSDRFFAERPEGSVSTLKIQRTQQEDSAVYLCASRSGTGGPYEQYFGPGTRLTVT.

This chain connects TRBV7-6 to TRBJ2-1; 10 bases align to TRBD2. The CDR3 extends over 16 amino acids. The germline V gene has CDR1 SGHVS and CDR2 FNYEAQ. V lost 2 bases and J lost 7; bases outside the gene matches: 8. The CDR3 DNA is TGTGCCAGCAGCTTACGGGAGCGGGAGGGCCGTAATGAGCAGTTCTTC. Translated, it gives CASSLREREGRNEQFF.

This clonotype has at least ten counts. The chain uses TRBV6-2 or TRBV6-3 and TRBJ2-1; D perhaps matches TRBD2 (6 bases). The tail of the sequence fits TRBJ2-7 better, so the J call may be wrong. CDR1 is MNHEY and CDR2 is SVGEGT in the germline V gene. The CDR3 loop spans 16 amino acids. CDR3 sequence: CASSSTRAGSYNEQYF. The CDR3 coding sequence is TGTGCCAGCAGTTCGACTAGGGCAGGGTCCTACAATGAGCAGTACTTC.

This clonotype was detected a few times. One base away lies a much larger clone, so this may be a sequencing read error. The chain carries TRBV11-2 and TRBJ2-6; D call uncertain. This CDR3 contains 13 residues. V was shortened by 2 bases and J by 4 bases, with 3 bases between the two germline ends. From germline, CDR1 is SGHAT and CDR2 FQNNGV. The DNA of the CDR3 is TGTGCCAGCAGCTTACAGGGGGCCAACGTCCTGACTTTC. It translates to CASSLQGANVLTF.

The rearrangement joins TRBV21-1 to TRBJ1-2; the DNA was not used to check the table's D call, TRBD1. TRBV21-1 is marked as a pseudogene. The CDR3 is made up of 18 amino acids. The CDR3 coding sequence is TGTGCCAGCAGCAAAGTTGAGGGGGCGCATCTGGGGGGCTATGGCTACACCTTC. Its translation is CASSKVEGAHLGGYGYTF.

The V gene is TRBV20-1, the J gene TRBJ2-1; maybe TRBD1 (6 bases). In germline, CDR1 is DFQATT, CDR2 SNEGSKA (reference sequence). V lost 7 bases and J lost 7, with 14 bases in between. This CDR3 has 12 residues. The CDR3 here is CSVKGVTNEQFF. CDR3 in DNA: TGCAGTGTTAAGGGGGTAACAAATGAGCAGTTCTTC.

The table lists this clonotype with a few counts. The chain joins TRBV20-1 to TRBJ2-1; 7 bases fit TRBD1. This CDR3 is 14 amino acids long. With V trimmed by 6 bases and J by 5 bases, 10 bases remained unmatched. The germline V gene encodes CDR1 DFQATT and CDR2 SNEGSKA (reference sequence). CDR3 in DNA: TGCAGTGCCGAAACAGGGGTATGGGACAATGAGCAGTTCTTC. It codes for CSAETGVWDNEQFF.

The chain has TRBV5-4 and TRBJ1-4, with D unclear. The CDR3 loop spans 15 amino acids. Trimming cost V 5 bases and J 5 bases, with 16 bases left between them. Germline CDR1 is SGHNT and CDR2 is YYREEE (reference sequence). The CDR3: CASSSEEAGNEKLFF. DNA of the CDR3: TGTGCCAGCAGTTCTGAGGAAGCCGGCAATGAAAAACTGTTTTTT.

DNA for the CDR3: TGTGCCAGCAGTCGCCCGGGTAGCGGGAGGGAAGGAGAGACCCAGTACTTC. Its protein product is CASSRPGSGREGETQYF. The V call is TRBV12-3 or TRBV12-4, the J call TRBJ2-5; 11 nucleotides line up with TRBD2. With 5 bases clipped from V and 4 bases from J, the junction kept 12 bases outside the gene matches. This CDR3 is built from 17 residues.